A single sample gave rise to the 22 T cell receptor beta chains below, sequenced in a study of monozygotic twins with inflammatory bowel disease. TCRdb re-called the 5' RACE reads and shows each CDR3 protein once, DNA omitted. The data include 150,000 or so distinct CDR3 sequences; the top ten clones carry 7.4%. Source material: blood. These receptors were taken from a human donor with ulcerative colitis or Crohn's disease, or a healthy co-twin of an affected twin (not recorded which).

V gene TRBV5-1 combines with J gene TRBJ2-1. CDR3 length: 13 residues. The V gene's germline CDR1 is SGHRS and CDR2 YFSETQ. The CDR3 protein is CASSLVPHNEQFF.

The V gene is TRBV20-1, the J gene TRBJ1-6; the TCRdb D gene call, TRBD1, has no DNA to confirm it. CDR1 is DFQATT and CDR2 is SNEGSKA in the germline V gene (reference sequence). The CDR3 is made up of 14 amino acids. The CDR3 sequence is CSAGGPTDNSPLHF.

CDR3 amino acids: CASLTGTPKGGTEAFF. The rearrangement links TRBV12-3 or TRBV12-4 to TRBJ1-1; TCRdb's D gene call, TRBD1, goes unchecked for lack of DNA. The CDR3 is made up of 16 amino acids.

V is TRBV5-1 and J is TRBJ1-1; TCRdb indicates TRBD1, and absent DNA this call remains unverified. Germline V lookup: CDR1 SGHRS, CDR2 YFSETQ. The CDR3 length is 15 residues. This CDR3 reads CASRRPGEAITEAFF.

The chain combines TRBV24-1 with TRBJ1-5; the D call of TRBD1 rests on TCRdb alone, since no DNA is present to check it. The CDR3 is 13 residues long. Germline V gene sequence: CDR1 KGHDR, CDR2 SFDVKD. CDR3 sequence: CATSTGTIQPQHF.

This chain links TRBV6-1 with TRBJ1-5. The germline V gene has CDR1 MNHNS and CDR2 SASEGT. This CDR3 contains 20 residues. CDR3 loop: CASSELGFGAAGVYNQPQHF.

J is TRBJ1-5 and V is TRBV5-1. CDR3 size: 14 residues. Germline V lookup: CDR1 SGHRS, CDR2 YFSETQ. CDR3 sequence: CASSLAPDRQPQHF.

V is TRBV7-6 and J is TRBJ2-7; TCRdb gives TRBD2 as the D gene, but with no DNA this cannot be confirmed. The CDR3 length is 19 residues. CDR1 SGHVS and CDR2 FNYEAQ come from the germline V gene. The CDR3 sequence: CASSLKNREISGGTYEQYF. Full variable domain (rest looked up from reference TRBV7-6 and TRBJ2-7): GAGVSQSPRYKVTKRGQDVALRCDPISGHVSLYWYRQALGQGPEFLTYFNYEAQQDKSGLPNDRFSAERPEGSISTLTIQRTEQRDSAMYRCASSLKNREISGGTYEQYFGPGTRLTVT.

V gene TRBV7-2 combines with J gene TRBJ2-7. The CDR3 totals 15 residues. The germline V gene encodes CDR1 SGHTA and CDR2 FQGNSA. This chain's CDR3 is CASSLRVEGSYEQYF.

This chain uses TRBV7-2 with TRBJ2-3; lacking DNA, the TRBD1 call made by TCRdb goes unchecked. The CDR3 spans 17 residues. The germline CDR1 and CDR2 sequences are SGHTA and FQGNSA. CDR3 amino acids: CASSLRASGHFTDTQYF.

This chain joins TRBV5-4 and TRBJ2-7; TCRdb calls TRBD1, which cannot be checked without DNA. The CDR3 has 14 amino acids. Germline V gene lookup returns CDR1 SGHNT and CDR2 YYREEE (reference sequence). This chain's CDR3 is CASSSTGVFYEQYF. Full variable domain (missing parts from reference TRBV5-4 and TRBJ2-7): ETGVTQSPTHLIKTRGQQVTLRCSSQSGHNTVSWYQQALGQGPQFIFQYYREEENGRGNFPPRFSGLQFPNYSSELNVNALELDDSALYLCASSSTGVFYEQYFGPGTRLTVT.

This sequence joins TRBV20-1 and TRBJ2-1; the D call of TRBD2 rests on TCRdb alone, since no DNA is present to check it. CDR3 size: 13 residues. CDR1 is DFQATT, CDR2 SNEGSKA, per germline (reference sequence). The CDR3 sequence: CSASSRAGNEQFF.

The chain carries TRBV12-3 or TRBV12-4 and TRBJ1-1; the TRBD1 assignment by TCRdb is unverifiable without DNA. This CDR3 region has 12 residues. CDR3 sequence: CASITGGTEAFF.

The chain carries TRBV14 and TRBJ2-7; the TRBD1 assignment by TCRdb is unverifiable without DNA. In germline, CDR1 is SGHDN, CDR2 FVKESK. This CDR3 contains 17 residues. The CDR3 loop reads CASIHRGLGDADNEQYF.

CDR3 loop: CASSLVRGPSYEQYF. The chain couples TRBV5-6 to TRBJ2-7; TCRdb indicates TRBD1, and absent DNA this call remains unverified. The CDR3 spans 15 residues. CDR1 and CDR2 from the germline V gene are SGHDT and YYEEEE.

The genes are TRBV6-1 and TRBJ1-6; TCRdb names TRBD1, which stays unverified in the absence of DNA. CDR1 is MNHNS and CDR2 is SASEGT in the germline V gene. The CDR3 loop spans 16 amino acids. Here the CDR3 reads CATPGGEGSYNSPLHF.

J is TRBJ2-1 and V is TRBV11-3; TCRdb proposes TRBD2, but this gene call is untestable without DNA. CDR1 SGHNT and CDR2 YENEEA come from the germline V gene. This CDR3 is 15 amino acids long. The CDR3 sequence is CASSLTTGTSGQQFF.

The chain uses TRBV6-5 and TRBJ2-3; the D call of TRBD1 rests on TCRdb alone, since no DNA is present to check it. Per the germline V gene, CDR1 is MNHEY and CDR2 is SVGAGI. The CDR3 sequence is 19 residues long. CDR3 region: CASSYYPGGQGSGTDTQYF.

CDR3 loop: CASSLEAGGRTDTQYF. V is TRBV5-1 and J is TRBJ2-3; TCRdb proposes TRBD2, but this gene call is untestable without DNA. Looked up from germline, CDR1 is SGHRS and CDR2 is YFSETQ. CDR3 length: 16 residues.

This rearrangement joins TRBV20-1 to TRBJ2-2; the TRBD2 assignment by TCRdb is unverifiable without DNA. There are 17 residues in the CDR3. CDR1 DFQATT and CDR2 SNEGSKA come from the germline V gene (reference sequence). CDR3 in amino acids: CSARVLRGLAGTGELFF.

The chain couples TRBV6-2 or TRBV6-3 to TRBJ1-5. Germline CDR1 and CDR2: MNHEY and SVGEGT. CDR3 length: 15 residues. The CDR3 loop is CASSLPTGRNQPQHF.

V and J are TRBV30 and TRBJ1-5; TCRdb outputs TRBD1, but without DNA this stays unchecked. CDR1 is GTSNPN and CDR2 is SVGIG in the germline V gene (reference sequence). The CDR3 extends over 14 amino acids. CDR3 loop: CACTTGDSNQPQHF.